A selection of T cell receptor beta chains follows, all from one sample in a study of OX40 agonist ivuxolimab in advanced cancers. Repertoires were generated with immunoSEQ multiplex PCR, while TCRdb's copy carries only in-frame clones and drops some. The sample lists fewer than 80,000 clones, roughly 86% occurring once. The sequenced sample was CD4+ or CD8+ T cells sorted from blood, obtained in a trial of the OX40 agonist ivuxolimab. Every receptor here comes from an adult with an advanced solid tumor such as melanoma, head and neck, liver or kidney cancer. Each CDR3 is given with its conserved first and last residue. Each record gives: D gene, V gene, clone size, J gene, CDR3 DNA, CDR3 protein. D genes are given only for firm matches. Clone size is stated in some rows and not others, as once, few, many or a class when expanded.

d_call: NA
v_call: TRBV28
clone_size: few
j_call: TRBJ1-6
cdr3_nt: TGTGCCAGCAGAACACGGACAATCGTTAATTCACCCCTCCACTTT
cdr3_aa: CASRTRTIVNSPLHF

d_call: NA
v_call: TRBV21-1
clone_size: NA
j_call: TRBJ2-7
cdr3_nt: TGTGCCAGCAGCAAATACAGGGACACCATCCACCCCACCTACGAGCAGTACTTC
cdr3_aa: CASSKYRDTIHPTYEQYF

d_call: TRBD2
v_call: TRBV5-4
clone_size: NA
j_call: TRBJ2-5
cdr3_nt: TGTGCCAGCAGCTTGGTAGCGGGGGGGCAAGAGACCCAGTACTTC
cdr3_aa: CASSLVAGGQETQYF

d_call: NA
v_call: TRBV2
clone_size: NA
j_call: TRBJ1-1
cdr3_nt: TGTGCCACCACGGGGTTTCGGCACACTGAAGCTTTCTTT
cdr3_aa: CATTGFRHTEAFF

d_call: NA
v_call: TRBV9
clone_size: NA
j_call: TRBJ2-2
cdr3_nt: TGTGCCAGCAGCGTAGTAGGAACCACCGGGGAGCTGTTTTTT
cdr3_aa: CASSVVGTTGELFF

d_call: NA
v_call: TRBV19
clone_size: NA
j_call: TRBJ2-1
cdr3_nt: TGTGCCAGTAGTATAGGTTACAATGAGCAGTTCTTC
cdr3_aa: CASSIGYNEQFF

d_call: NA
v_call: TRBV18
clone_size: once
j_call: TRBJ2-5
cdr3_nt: TGTGCCAGCTCACTCGGACGGAAAGAGACCCAGTACTTC
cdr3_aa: CASSLGRKETQYF

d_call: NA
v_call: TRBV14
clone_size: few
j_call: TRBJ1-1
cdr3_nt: TGTGCCAGCAGCCAAGATCATCGGGGAACTGAAGCTTTCTTT
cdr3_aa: CASSQDHRGTEAFF

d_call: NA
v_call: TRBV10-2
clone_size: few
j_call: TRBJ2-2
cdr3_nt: TGCGCCAGCAGTGATGTAGGGTGGGTAAGGAACACCGGGGAGCTGTTTTTT
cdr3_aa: CASSDVGWVRNTGELFF

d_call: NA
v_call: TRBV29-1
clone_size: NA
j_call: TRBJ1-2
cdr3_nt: TGCAGCGTTGACAGCGTTCCCTATGGCTACACCTTC
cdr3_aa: CSVDSVPYGYTF

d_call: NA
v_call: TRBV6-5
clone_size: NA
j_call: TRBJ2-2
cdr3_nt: TGTGCCAGCAGTTTTCCCTACTCCGGGGAGCTGTTTTTT
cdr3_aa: CASSFPYSGELFF

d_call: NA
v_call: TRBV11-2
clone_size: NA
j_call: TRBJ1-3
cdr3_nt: TGTGCCAGCAGCCCGAATCCGACAGGTATAGCTGGAAACACCATATATTTT
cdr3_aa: CASSPNPTGIAGNTIYF

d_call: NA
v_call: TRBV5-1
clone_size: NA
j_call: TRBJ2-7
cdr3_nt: TGCGCCAGCAGCTTTAATTCCCAGGGGATGCAGTACTTC
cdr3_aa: CASSFNSQGMQYF

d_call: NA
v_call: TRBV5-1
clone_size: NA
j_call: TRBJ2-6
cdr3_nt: TGCGCCAGCAGCCCGCAGATAAGTTCGGGGGCCAACGTCCTGACTTTC
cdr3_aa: CASSPQISSGANVLTF

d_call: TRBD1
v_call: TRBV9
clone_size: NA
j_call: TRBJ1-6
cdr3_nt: TGTGCCAGCAGCGTCAGGGGGAGAAGCTCCTATAATTCACCCCTCCACTTT
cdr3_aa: CASSVRGRSSYNSPLHF

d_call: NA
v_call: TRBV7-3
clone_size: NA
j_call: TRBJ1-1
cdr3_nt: TGTGCCAGCAGCTCTTATTCGAACACTGAAGCTTTCTTT
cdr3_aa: CASSSYSNTEAFF

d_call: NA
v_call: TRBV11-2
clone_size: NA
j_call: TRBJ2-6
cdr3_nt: TGTGCCAGCAGCTTAGGGGCGGCCTCTGGGGCCAACGTCCTGACTTTC
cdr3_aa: CASSLGAASGANVLTF

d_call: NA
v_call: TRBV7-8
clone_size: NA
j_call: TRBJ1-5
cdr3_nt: TGTGCCAGCACCCCCCGGGAGAACAATCAGCCCCAGCATTTT
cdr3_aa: CASTPRENNQPQHF

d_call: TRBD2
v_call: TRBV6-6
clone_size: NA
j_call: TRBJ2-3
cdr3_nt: TGTGCCAGCAGTTCCCCGGCGGGGGGGCCTGGAGATACGCAGTATTTT
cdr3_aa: CASSSPAGGPGDTQYF

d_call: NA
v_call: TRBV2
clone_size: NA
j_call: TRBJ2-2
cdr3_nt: TGTGCCAGCAGTGTTGACAGGCAGGGGTTCGGGGAGCTGTTTTTT
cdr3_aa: CASSVDRQGFGELFF

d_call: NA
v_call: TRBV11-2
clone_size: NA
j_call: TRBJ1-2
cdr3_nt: TGTGCCAGCAGCTCCGCCGGGAGGGGGGAATCCTATGGCTACACCTTC
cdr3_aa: CASSSAGRGESYGYTF

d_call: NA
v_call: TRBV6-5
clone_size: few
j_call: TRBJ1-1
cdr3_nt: TGTGCCAGCAGTTACTCGACGTCCGGGGCGAACACTGAAGCTTTCTTT
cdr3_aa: CASSYSTSGANTEAFF

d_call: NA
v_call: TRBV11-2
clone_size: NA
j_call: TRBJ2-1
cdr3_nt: TGTGCCAGCAGCTTAGTTCCACTAGCTGGTAATGAGCAGTTCTTC
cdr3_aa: CASSLVPLAGNEQFF

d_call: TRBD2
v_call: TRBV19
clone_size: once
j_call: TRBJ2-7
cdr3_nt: TGTGCCAGTAGGCTAAGGGGCGGGGGGAACTACGAGCAGTACTTC
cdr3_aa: CASRLRGGGNYEQYF

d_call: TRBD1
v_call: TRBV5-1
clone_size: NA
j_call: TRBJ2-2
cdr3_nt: TGCGCCAGCAGCGACGGGACAGGGGTATTAACCGGGGAGCTGTTTTTT
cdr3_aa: CASSDGTGVLTGELFF

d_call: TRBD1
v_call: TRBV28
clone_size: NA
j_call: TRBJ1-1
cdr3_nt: TGTGCCAGCAGGTCAACAGGGGCCTGGTCGGATGAAGCTTTCTTT
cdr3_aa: CASRSTGAWSDEAFF

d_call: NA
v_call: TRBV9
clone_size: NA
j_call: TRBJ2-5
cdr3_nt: TGTGCCAGCAGCGTAGGTTCAGGGGAAGAGACCCAGTACTTC
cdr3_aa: CASSVGSGEETQYF

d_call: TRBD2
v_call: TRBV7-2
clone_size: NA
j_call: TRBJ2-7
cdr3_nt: TGTGCCAGCAGCTTAGAACTAGCGGGGCCCTTGGCCCCCTACGAGCAGTACTTC
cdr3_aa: CASSLELAGPLAPYEQYF

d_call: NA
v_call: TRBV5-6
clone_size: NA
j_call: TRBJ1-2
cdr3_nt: TGTGCCAGCAGCTTGGGGCCCCATGGAGGCTACACCTTC
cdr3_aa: CASSLGPHGGYTF

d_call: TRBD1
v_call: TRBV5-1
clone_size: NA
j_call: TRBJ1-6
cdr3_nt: TGCGCCAGCAGCTTCGGCGGGCAGGGGGAGGTAATGGATAATTCACCCCTCCACTTT
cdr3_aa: CASSFGGQGEVMDNSPLHF

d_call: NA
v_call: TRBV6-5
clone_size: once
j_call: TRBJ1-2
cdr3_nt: TGTGCCAGCAGTTACTCTTCAGGGATTAACTATGGCTACACCTTC
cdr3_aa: CASSYSSGINYGYTF

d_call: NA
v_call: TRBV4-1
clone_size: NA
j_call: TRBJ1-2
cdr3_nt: TGCGCCAGCAGCCAAGGTCGAGGGAGAACTAACTATGGCTACACCTTC
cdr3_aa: CASSQGRGRTNYGYTF

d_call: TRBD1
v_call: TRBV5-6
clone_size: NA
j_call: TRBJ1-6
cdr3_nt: TGTGCCAGCAGCTTGCCCGGGACAGGTGGGTCACCCCTCCACTTT
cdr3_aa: CASSLPGTGGSPLHF

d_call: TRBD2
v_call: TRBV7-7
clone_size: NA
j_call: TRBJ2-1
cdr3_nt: TGTGCTAGCAGCAACGGACTAGCGGCCTACAATGAGCAGTTCTTC
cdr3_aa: CASSNGLAAYNEQFF

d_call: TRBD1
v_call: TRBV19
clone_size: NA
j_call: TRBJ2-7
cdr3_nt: TGTGCCAGTAGTGCACCGGGACAGAACCTCTACGAGCAGTACTTC
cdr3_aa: CASSAPGQNLYEQYF

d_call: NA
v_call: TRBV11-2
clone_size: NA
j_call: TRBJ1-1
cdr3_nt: TGTGCCAGCAGCTTATCGGGGGCCCCTAGGGGCACTGAAGCTTTCTTT
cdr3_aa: CASSLSGAPRGTEAFF

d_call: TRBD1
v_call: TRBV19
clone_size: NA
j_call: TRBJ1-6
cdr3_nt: TGTGCCAGTAAGGGGGACAGCTATAATTCACCCCTCCACTTT
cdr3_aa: CASKGDSYNSPLHF

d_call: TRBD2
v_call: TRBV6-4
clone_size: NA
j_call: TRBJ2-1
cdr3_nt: TGTGCCAGCAGTGACTCGTTTGGGACTACGCAGTTCTTC
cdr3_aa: CASSDSFGTTQFF

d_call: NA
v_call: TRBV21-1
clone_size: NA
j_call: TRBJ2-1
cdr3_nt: TGTGCCAGCAAAATCGGGGGTTCCTACAATGAGCAGTTCTTC
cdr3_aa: CASKIGGSYNEQFF

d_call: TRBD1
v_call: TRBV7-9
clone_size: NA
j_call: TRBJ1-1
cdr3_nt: TGTGCCAGCAGCCAGGACAGGGTATTAGGGAACACTGAAGCTTTCTTT
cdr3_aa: CASSQDRVLGNTEAFF

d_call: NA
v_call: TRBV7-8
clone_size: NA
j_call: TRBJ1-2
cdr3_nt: TGTGCCAGCAGCTTGGGGACCTATGGCTACACCTTC
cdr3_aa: CASSLGTYGYTF

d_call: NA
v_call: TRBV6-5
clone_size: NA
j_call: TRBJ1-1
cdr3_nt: TGTGCCAGCAGGAAGACGTGGGTGAACACTGAAGCTTTCTTT
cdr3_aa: CASRKTWVNTEAFF

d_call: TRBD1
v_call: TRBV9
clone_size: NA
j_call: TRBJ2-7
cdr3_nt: TGTGCCAGCAGCGATGGGCCGACAGGGGGACCCTACGAGCAGTACTTC
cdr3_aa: CASSDGPTGGPYEQYF

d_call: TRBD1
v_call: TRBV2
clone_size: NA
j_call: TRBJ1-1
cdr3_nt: TGTGCCAGCAGTGGGGCAGGGGGGACCAACACTGAAGCTTTCTTT
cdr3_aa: CASSGAGGTNTEAFF

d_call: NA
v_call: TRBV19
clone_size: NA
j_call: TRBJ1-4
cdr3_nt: TGTGCCAGTAGTATCGGATACAATGAAAAACTGTTTTTT
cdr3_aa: CASSIGYNEKLFF

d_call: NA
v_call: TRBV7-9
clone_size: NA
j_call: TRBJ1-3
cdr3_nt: TGTGCCAGCAGCTTAGTGTCAGGTCCCTCTGGAAACACCATATATTTT
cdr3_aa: CASSLVSGPSGNTIYF

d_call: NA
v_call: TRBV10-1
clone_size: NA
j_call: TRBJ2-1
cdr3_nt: TGCGCCAGCAGCGACGGAGGGCTGGGCTACAATGAGCAGTTCTTC
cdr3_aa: CASSDGGLGYNEQFF

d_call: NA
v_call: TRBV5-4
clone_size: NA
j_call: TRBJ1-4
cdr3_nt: TGTGCCAGCAGCTTTATGGGGACCGCAACTAATGAAAAACTGTTTTTT
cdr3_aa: CASSFMGTATNEKLFF

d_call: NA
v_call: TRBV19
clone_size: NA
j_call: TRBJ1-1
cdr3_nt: TGTGCCAGTAGTGAGCCGGGCAGATTTTCTGAAGCTTTCTTT
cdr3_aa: CASSEPGRFSEAFF

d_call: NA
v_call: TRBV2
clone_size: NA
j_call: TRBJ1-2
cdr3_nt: TGTGCCAGCAGTAAGGAAAACTATGGCTACACCTTC
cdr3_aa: CASSKENYGYTF

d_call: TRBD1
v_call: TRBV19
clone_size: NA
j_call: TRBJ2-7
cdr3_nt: TGTGCCAGTAGTAGAGTCGACAGGGCGGCCTACGAGCAGTACTTC
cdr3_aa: CASSRVDRAAYEQYF

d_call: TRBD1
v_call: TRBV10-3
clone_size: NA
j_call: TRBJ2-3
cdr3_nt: TGTGCCATCAGTGGGACAGGGCTTCGCACAGATACGCAGTATTTT
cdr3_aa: CAISGTGLRTDTQYF

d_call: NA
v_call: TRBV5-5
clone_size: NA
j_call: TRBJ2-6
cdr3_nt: TGTGCCAGCAGCCCGCCACACTTCAACGTCCTGACTTTC
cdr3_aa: CASSPPHFNVLTF

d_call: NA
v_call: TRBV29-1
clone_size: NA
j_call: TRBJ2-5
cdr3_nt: TGCAGCGTCCGAGGGGTAAAAGAGACCCAGTACTTC
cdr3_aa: CSVRGVKETQYF